One sample yielded the 21 T cell receptor beta chains listed below, sequenced in a study of identical twins. MiXCR, run by TCRdb on the 5' RACE reads, gives a single entry per CDR3 protein. Here the sample spans about 890,000 distinct CDR3 sequences, 9% to 15% being singletons. This sample also appeared in a second study, on yellow fever vaccine responses in identical twins.

The sequenced material came from PBMCs. Receptors were obtained from a young woman in good health.

This clonotype was counted at least ten times. V and J are TRBV12-3 or TRBV12-4 and TRBJ1-4; D remains ambiguous. V was shortened by 6 bases and J by 12 bases, with 20 bases between the two germline ends. This CDR3 region has 14 residues. The CDR3 sequence is CASRLFGEGEELFF. CDR3 nucleotides: TGTGCCAGCAGACTCTTTGGGGAGGGCGAGGAACTGTTTTTT.

The chain carries TRBV3-1 and TRBJ2-3; 10 nucleotides agree with TRBD2. The ends lost 11 bases at V and 0 bases at J; junction bases unmatched: 20. Germline loops: CDR1 LGHDT, CDR2 YNNKEL (reference sequence). The CDR3 sequence is 19 residues long. In DNA form, the CDR3 reads TGTGCCTGCTGTTTTAGTACTAGCGGGATCGTTACTAGCACAGATACGCAGTATTTT. Protein: CACCFSTSGIVTSTDTQYF.

This clonotype turned up a few times. This chain uses TRBV5-1 with TRBJ2-3; 9 nucleotides align to TRBD1. V trimming: 1 base; J trimming: 2 bases; junction bases outside the gene matches: 2. CDR1 SGHRS and CDR2 YFSETQ come from the germline V gene. The CDR3 is 15 residues long. The CDR3 region is CASSLWDRATDTQYF. The CDR3 DNA follows: TGCGCCAGCAGCTTGTGGGACAGGGCCACAGATACGCAGTATTTT.

The chain links TRBV4-1 to TRBJ1-5; the D is unclear. Germline loops: CDR1 MGHRA, CDR2 YSYEKL. The CDR3 totals 13 residues. Between the trimmed V and J ends, which lost 0 bases and 5 bases, there was a span of 5 bases. CDR3 sequence reads: CASSQDSDQPQHF. Written as DNA, the CDR3 is TGCGCCAGCAGCCAAGATTCCGATCAGCCCCAGCATTTT.

This clonotype showed up just a few times. This chain uses TRBV11-2 with TRBJ2-2, with D unclear. Trimming removed 4 bases from V and 5 bases from J, with 8 bases in between. CDR1 SGHAT and CDR2 FQNNGV come from the germline V gene. This CDR3 has 13 residues. The CDR3 reads CASSSDGTGELFF. The CDR3 region has the DNA TGTGCCAGCAGCTCAGACGGGACCGGGGAGCTGTTTTTT.

The genes are TRBV9 and TRBJ2-1, with 9 bases aligning to TRBD2. Germline assignment: CDR1 SGDLS and CDR2 YYNGEE. With 3 bases clipped from V and 3 bases from J, the junction kept 13 bases outside the gene matches. This CDR3 is built from 18 residues. CDR3 protein: CASSAFIPGTSSYNEQFF. CDR3 bases: TGTGCCAGCAGCGCCTTTATTCCCGGGACTAGCAGCTACAATGAGCAGTTCTTC.

A few counts support this clonotype. This sequence joins TRBV12-5 and TRBJ2-1, with TRBD2 identical over 11 bases. Per germline, CDR1 LGHNT and CDR2 FRNRAP. Trimming at V came to 1 base and at J to 3 bases, leaving 2 bases not matched to a gene. This CDR3 spans 16 amino acids. CDR3 bases: TGTGCTAGTGGTTTGGCCGGGACTAGCGGCTACAATGAGCAGTTCTTC. Translated, it gives CASGLAGTSGYNEQFF.

This clonotype was seen many times. This chain joins TRBV28 and TRBJ1-5; D is unresolved. The CDR3 loop spans 12 amino acids. Germline CDR1 and CDR2: MDHEN and SYDVKM. The V end was cut by 4 bases, the J end by 4 bases, with 5 bases between. CDR3 nucleotide sequence: TGTGCCAGCAGTTCAACAAATCAGCCCCAGCATTTT. It specifies CASSSTNQPQHF.

This clonotype occurred many times. This chain connects TRBV12-3 or TRBV12-4 to TRBJ1-6, with D possibly being TRBD1 (5 bases). The ends were cut back, 3 bases at V and 7 bases at J, with 13 bases in the middle. The CDR3 has 15 residues. CDR3: CASSFRGGGNSPLHF. CDR3 in DNA: TGTGCCAGCAGTTTTCGCGGGGGAGGCAATTCACCCCTCCACTTT.

This clonotype was seen a few times. V usage is TRBV20-1 and J usage is TRBJ2-5; 8 positions agree with TRBD1. With V trimmed by 4 bases and J by 1 base, 2 bases remained unmatched. CDR3 length: 13 residues. Per germline, CDR1 DFQATT and CDR2 SNEGSKA (reference sequence). The CDR3 DNA is TGCAGTGCTAAAGGACAGGGCCAAGAGACCCAGTACTTC. This gives the protein CSAKGQGQETQYF.

The chain joins TRBV5-1 to TRBJ2-4; 14 bases match TRBD2. The V segment lost 4 bases and the J segment 1 base; nucleotides outside the gene matches: 7. Germline lookup yields CDR1 SGHRS and CDR2 YFSETQ. CDR3 length: 18 residues. DNA for the CDR3: TGCGCCAGCAGCCCAGGACTAGCGGGAGGATCGGCCAAAAACATTCAGTACTTC. As protein: CASSPGLAGGSAKNIQYF.

This chain uses TRBV5-1 with TRBJ2-3; D ambiguous. The CDR3 is 12 amino acids. Trimming removed 1 base from V and 6 bases from J, with 6 bases in between. Germline-derived CDR1 and CDR2 are SGHRS and YFSETQ. The CDR3 coding sequence is TGCGCCAGCAGCTTGCCCCCGGATACGCAGTATTTT. Amino acids: CASSLPPDTQYF.

This clonotype was detected a few times. The J gene is TRBJ2-5, the V gene TRBV12-3 or TRBV12-4, with 7 positions matching TRBD2. The CDR3 covers 14 residues. V lost 6 bases and J lost 5; bases outside the gene matches: 9. The CDR3, as DNA: TGTGCCAGCAGCTCCGGACTAGTCCCCGAGACCCAGTACTTC. Protein: CASSSGLVPETQYF.

This clonotype came up a few times. The V and J genes are TRBV5-1 and TRBJ2-3, with unresolved D. The CDR3 contains 14 residues. The V gene lost 3 bases and the J gene lost 2 bases, with 10 bases spanning the gap. CDR1 and CDR2 from the germline V gene are SGHRS and YFSETQ. The CDR3 DNA reads TGCGCCAGCAGCTGGTCCAACCCCACAGATACGCAGTATTTT. This translates into CASSWSNPTDTQYF.

At least ten counts were recorded for this clonotype. The rearrangement uses TRBV3-1 and TRBJ2-7, with D unclear. Trimming took off 1 base at V and 5 bases at J, with 6 bases between the two ends. This CDR3 is 12 amino acids long. The germline V gene encodes CDR1 LGHDT and CDR2 YNNKEL (reference sequence). This CDR3 reads CASSQVADEQYF. For the CDR3, the DNA is TGTGCCAGCAGCCAAGTGGCAGACGAGCAGTACTTC.

The V and J genes are TRBV10-2 and TRBJ2-7, with 8 nucleotides matching TRBD1. The J segment lost 7 bases and the V segment lost 5 bases, leaving 13 bases of the junction unmatched. Per germline, CDR1 WSHSY and CDR2 SAAADI. The CDR3 is 15 amino acids. The CDR3 reads CASSYTGGYKGEQYF. For the CDR3, the DNA is TGCGCCAGCAGTTATACAGGGGGATACAAAGGGGAGCAGTACTTC.

This clonotype was seen repeatedly, ten times or more. The rearrangement uses TRBV7-6 and TRBJ2-5; tentative D call: TRBD1 (5 bases). CDR1 is SGHVS, CDR2 FNYEAQ, per germline. V gave up 3 bases and J gave up 4 bases, with 15 bases separating them. The CDR3 extends over 15 amino acids. The CDR3 sequence: CASSFRGWGLETQYF. The CDR3 DNA sequence: TGTGCCAGCAGCTTTAGGGGTTGGGGCCTAGAGACCCAGTACTTC. Drawing the rest from reference TRBV7-6 and TRBJ2-5, the complete variable domain is GAGVSQSPRYKVTKRGQDVALRCDPISGHVSLYWYRQALGQGPEFLTYFNYEAQQDKSGLPNDRFSAERPEGSISTLTIQRTEQRDSAMYRCASSFRGWGLETQYFGPGTRLLVL.

The V gene is TRBV5-6, the J gene TRBJ2-1; possibly TRBD2 for D (7 bases). The germline V gene encodes CDR1 SGHDT and CDR2 YYEEEE. The CDR3 consists of 15 residues. V lost 6 bases, J lost 5 bases, and 18 bases lay in between. CDR3 region: CASTRGGLADNEQFF. The CDR3 DNA is TGTGCCAGCACCAGGGGCGGCCTAGCGGACAATGAGCAGTTCTTC.

This clonotype was counted at least ten times. This chain connects TRBV24-1 to TRBJ2-2; no definite D call. This CDR3 comprises 13 residues. Trimming left V 0 bases short and J 6 bases short, with 4 bases between. Germline V gene data show CDR1 as KGHDR and CDR2 as SFDVKD. The chain's CDR3 is CATSDLTAGELFF. Written as DNA, the CDR3 is TGTGCCACCAGTGATTTGACTGCCGGGGAGCTGTTTTTT.

This clonotype came up a few times. CDR3 loop: CASSQEKGTNSYNSPLHF. The CDR3 DNA follows: TGCGCCAGCAGCCAAGAGAAGGGGACTAACTCCTATAATTCACCCCTCCACTTT. The rearrangement uses TRBV4-1 and TRBJ1-6, with D possibly TRBD1 on 5 matching bases. The germline gives CDR1 MGHRA, CDR2 YSYEKL. This CDR3 has 18 residues. With 0 bases removed from V and 0 bases from J, the gap between germline ends came to 12 bases.

In its sample, this clonotype was seen a few times. This chain uses TRBV13 with TRBJ2-3; D might be TRBD1 or TRBD2, each matching 5 bases. Germline V gene lookup returns CDR1 PRHDT and CDR2 FYEKMQ (reference sequence). This CDR3 has 15 amino acids. V lost 6 bases to trimming and J lost 0 bases, with 13 bases between them. The CDR3 region is CASRQGTYSTDTQYF. In DNA form, the CDR3 reads TGTGCCAGCAGACAAGGGACCTATAGCACAGATACGCAGTATTTT.